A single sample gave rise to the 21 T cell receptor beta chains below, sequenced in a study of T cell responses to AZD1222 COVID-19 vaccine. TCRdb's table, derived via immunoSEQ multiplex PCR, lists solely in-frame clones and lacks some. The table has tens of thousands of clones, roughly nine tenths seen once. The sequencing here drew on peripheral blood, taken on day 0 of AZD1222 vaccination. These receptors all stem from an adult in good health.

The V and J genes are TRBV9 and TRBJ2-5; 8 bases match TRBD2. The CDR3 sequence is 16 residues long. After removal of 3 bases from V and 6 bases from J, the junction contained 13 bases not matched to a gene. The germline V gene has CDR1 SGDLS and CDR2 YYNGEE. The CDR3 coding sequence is TGTGCCAGCAGCGCCCACGAGGGGCGGGGGGTTCAGACCCAGTACTTC. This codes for CASSAHEGRGVQTQYF.

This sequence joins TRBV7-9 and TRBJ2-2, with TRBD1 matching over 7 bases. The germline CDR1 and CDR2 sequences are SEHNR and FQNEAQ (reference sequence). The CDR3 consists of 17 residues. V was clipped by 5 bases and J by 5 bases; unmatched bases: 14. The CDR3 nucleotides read TGTGCCAGCAGCCCACCGACAGGGACCCCAATTACCGGGGAGCTGTTTTTT. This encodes CASSPPTGTPITGELFF.

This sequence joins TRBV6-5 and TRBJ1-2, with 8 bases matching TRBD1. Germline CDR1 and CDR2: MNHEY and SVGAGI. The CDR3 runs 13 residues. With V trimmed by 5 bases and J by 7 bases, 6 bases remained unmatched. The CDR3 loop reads CASSQDRVSGYTF. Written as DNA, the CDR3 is TGTGCCAGCAGTCAGGACAGGGTCTCTGGCTACACCTTC.

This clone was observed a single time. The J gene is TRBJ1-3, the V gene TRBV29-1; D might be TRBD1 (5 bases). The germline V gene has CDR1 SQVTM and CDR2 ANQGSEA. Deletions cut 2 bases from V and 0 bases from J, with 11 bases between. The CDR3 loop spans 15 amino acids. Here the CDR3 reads CSVETGVSSGNTIYF. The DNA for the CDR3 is TGCAGCGTTGAAACGGGGGTTAGCTCTGGAAACACCATATATTTT.

The CDR3 loop reads CASSFARGLYEQYF. The CDR3 DNA follows: TGTGCCAGCAGCTTTGCGAGGGGGCTCTACGAGCAGTACTTC. The chain employs TRBV7-2 and TRBJ2-7; 7 nucleotides line up with TRBD1. The CDR3 runs 14 residues. V shed 3 bases and J 3 bases; nucleotides not matched to a gene: 5. The germline CDR1 and CDR2 sequences are SGHTA and FQGNSA.

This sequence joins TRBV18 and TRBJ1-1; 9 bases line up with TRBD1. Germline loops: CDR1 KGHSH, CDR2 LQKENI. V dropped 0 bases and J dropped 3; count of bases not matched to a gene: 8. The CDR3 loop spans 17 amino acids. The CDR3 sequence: CASSPPGTGGAYTEAFF. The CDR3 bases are TGTGCCAGCTCACCACCGGGTACAGGGGGCGCTTACACTGAAGCTTTCTTT. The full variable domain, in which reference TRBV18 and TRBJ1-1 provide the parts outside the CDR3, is NAGVMQNPRHLVRRRGQEARLRCSPMKGHSHVYWYRQLPEEGLKFMVYLQKENIIDESGMPKERFSAEFPKEGPSILRIQQVVRGDSAAYFCASSPPGTGGAYTEAFFGQGTRLTVV.

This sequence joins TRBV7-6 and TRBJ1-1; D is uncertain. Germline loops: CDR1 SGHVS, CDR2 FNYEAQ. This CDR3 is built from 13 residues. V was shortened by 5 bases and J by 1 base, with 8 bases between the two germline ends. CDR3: CASSRKQNTEAFF. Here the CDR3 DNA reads TGTGCCAGCAGCCGCAAACAGAACACTGAAGCTTTCTTT.

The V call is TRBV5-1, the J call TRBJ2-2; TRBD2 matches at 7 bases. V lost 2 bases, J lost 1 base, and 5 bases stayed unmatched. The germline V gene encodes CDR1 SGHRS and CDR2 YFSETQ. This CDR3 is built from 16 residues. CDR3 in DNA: TGCGCCAGCAGCTTATTGCCTAGCGGGAACACCGGGGAGCTGTTTTTT. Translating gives CASSLLPSGNTGELFF.

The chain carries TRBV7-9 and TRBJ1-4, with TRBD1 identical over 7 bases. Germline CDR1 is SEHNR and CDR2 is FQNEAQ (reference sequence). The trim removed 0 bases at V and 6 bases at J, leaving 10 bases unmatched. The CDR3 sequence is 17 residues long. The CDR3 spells CASSLAPPTGTDEKLFF. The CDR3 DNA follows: TGTGCCAGCAGCTTAGCTCCCCCGACAGGGACCGATGAAAAACTGTTTTTT.

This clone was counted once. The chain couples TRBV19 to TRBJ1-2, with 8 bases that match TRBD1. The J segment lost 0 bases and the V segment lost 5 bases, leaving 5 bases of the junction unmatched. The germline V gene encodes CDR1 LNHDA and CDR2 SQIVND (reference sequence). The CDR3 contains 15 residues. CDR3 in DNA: TGTGCCAGTAGTGACAGGGGATCAGCTAACTATGGCTACACCTTC. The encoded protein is CASSDRGSANYGYTF.

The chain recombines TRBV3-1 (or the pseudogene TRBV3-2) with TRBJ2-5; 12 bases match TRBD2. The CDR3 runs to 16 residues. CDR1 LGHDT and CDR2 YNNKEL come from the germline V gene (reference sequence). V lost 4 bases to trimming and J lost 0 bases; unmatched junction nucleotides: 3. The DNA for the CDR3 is TGTGCCAGCAGCCTCGGACTAGCGGGGTACCAAGAGACCCAGTACTTC. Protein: CASSLGLAGYQETQYF.

The CDR3 DNA sequence: TGTGCCAGCAAGTATCTGAACACTGAAGCTTTCTTT. It codes for CASKYLNTEAFF. The rearrangement links TRBV2 to TRBJ1-1; D is uncertain. V lost 7 bases and J lost 0, with 6 bases in between. This CDR3 is built from 12 residues. Germline V gives CDR1 SNHLY, CDR2 FYNNEI.

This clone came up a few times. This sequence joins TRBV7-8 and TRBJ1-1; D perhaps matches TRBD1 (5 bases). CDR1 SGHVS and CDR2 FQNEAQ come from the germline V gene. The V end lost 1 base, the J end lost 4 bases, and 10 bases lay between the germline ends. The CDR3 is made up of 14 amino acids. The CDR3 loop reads CASSLVQGGTEAFF. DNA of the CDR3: TGTGCCAGCAGCTTAGTTCAGGGAGGCACTGAAGCTTTCTTT.

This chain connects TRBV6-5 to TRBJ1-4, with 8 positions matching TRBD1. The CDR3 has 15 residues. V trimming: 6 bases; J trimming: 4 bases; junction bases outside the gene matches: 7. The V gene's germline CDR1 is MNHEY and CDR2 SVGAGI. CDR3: CASSETGAFNEKLFF. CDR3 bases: TGTGCCAGCAGCGAGACAGGGGCCTTTAATGAAAAACTGTTTTTT.

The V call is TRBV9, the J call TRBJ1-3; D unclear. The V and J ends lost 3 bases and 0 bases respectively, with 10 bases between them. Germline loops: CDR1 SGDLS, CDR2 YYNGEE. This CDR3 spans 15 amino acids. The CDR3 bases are TGTGCCAGCAGCGAGACCTTAAGCTCTGGAAACACCATATATTTT. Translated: CASSETLSSGNTIYF.

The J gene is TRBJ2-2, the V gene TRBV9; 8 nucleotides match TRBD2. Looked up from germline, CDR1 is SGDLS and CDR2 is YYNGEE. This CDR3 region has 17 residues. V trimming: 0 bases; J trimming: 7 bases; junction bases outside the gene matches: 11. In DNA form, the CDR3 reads TGTGCCAGCAGCGTAGGTAGCGGGAAGATCTCTGTCGGGGAGCTGTTTTTT. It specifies CASSVGSGKISVGELFF.

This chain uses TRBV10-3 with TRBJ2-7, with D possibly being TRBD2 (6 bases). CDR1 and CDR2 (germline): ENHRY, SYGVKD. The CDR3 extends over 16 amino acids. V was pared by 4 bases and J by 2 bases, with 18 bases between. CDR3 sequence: CAISGGRGGGTYEQYF. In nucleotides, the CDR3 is TGTGCCATCAGTGGTGGTCGGGGAGGTGGGACCTACGAGCAGTACTTC.

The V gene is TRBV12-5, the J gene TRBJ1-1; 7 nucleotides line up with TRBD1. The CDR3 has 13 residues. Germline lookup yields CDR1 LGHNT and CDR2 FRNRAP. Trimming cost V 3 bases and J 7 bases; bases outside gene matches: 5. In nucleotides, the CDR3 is TGTGCTAGTGGTTTTGCAGGGGGAAATGAAGCTTTCTTT. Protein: CASGFAGGNEAFF.

The CDR3 loop is CASSQWETHKDNEQFF. The CDR3, as DNA: TGTGCCAGCAGCCAATGGGAGACCCACAAGGACAATGAGCAGTTCTTC. The rearrangement links TRBV14 to TRBJ2-1, with D perhaps matching TRBD2 (5 bases). Germline V lookup: CDR1 SGHDN, CDR2 FVKESK. The length of the CDR3 is 16 residues. Trimming removed 2 bases at V and 5 bases at J, with 16 bases between.

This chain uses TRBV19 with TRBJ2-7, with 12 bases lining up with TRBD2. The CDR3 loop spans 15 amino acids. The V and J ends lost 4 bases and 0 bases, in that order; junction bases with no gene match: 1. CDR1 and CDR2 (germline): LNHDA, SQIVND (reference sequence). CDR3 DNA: TGTGCCAGTAGTAAGACTAGCGGGAGCTCCTACGAGCAGTACTTC. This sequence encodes CASSKTSGSSYEQYF.

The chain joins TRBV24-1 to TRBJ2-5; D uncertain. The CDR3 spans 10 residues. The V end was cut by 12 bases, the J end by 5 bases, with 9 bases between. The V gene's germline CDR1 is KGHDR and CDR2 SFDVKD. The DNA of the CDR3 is TGTGCCTCGGGTGGGGAGACCCAGTACTTC. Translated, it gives CASGGETQYF.